The rows below give T cell receptor beta chains drawn from one sample of a study of blood T cell repertoires in COVID-19. Assay used: immunoSEQ multiplex PCR; TCRdb lists only in-frame clones, some missing. The repertoire consists of more than 250,000 clones, with roughly 80% occurring once and the leading ten covering about 4.9%. Specimen: peripheral blood. These receptors originate from a man in his 60s who had recovered from COVID-19. Both conserved end residues are part of each CDR3. The D gene is left open where the match is weak. Size is omitted from some rows. Given values are once, few, many or a class for expanded clones.

TGTGCCAGTACCACCCCCCTGGCTAGCGGATACCACAATGAGCAGTTCTTC CASTTPLASGYHNEQFF TRBJ2-1 . TRBD2 TRBV19
TGTGCCAGCAGCCGCGGGGTTGTTCGGGGCTCCTACAATGAGCAGTTCTTC CASSRGVVRGSYNEQFF TRBJ2-1 . . TRBV4-2
TGTGCCAGCAGTGAAGGGATGGGGGCAGGAGATAACTATGGCTACACCTTC CASSEGMGAGDNYGYTF TRBJ1-2 once . TRBV25-1
TGCGCCAGCAGCTTCATGGTTCAGGGAACTGAAGCTTTCTTT CASSFMVQGTEAFF TRBJ1-1 . . TRBV5-1
TGTGCCAGCAGCCCAGGGGCGGCAGGGGATTTGGATTCACCCCTCCACTTT CASSPGAAGDLDSPLHF TRBJ1-6 . . TRBV7-9
TGCGCCAGCAGCTTCGAGGGGGTGGGAACTGAAGCTTTCTTT CASSFEGVGTEAFF TRBJ1-1 . . TRBV5-1
TGTGCCAGCAGCCAAGACCCCTTTTCTTGGGCGGGAGGGTCAGATACGCAGTATTTT CASSQDPFSWAGGSDTQYF TRBJ2-3 once TRBD2 TRBV3-1/TRBV3-2
TGTGCCAGCAGTTCCGCGACAGGGAAAGCTTTCTTT CASSSATGKAFF TRBJ1-1 . TRBD1 TRBV6-5
TGTGCCAGCAGCCGAGATAGCTTCGAGCAGTACTTC CASSRDSFEQYF TRBJ2-7 . . TRBV2
TGTGCCAGCAGTTACGGGGCGCGGGGATCTGAAGCTTTCTTT CASSYGARGSEAFF TRBJ1-1 . . TRBV6-6
TGTGCCAGCAGTTTATCGCGGGGCTACACCTTC CASSLSRGYTF TRBJ1-2 few . TRBV12-3/TRBV12-4
TGCGCCAGCAGCCCGGAAACAGGGGGCATCGTACTTGCCAATGAGCAGTTCTTC CASSPETGGIVLANEQFF TRBJ2-1 . TRBD1 TRBV5-1
TGTGCCAGCTCACCTACTAGCGGGGGTGACCCGCGAACCGGGGAGCTGTTTTTT CASSPTSGGDPRTGELFF TRBJ2-2 . TRBD2 TRBV18
TGCGCCAGCAACGTTGGGCACCTCGGGGGTGACGGGGAGCTGTTTTTT CASNVGHLGGDGELFF TRBJ2-2 . . TRBV5-1
TGTGCCAGCAGTGAGGTCAGGGGGCGCGAGACCCAGTACTTC CASSEVRGRETQYF TRBJ2-5 once TRBD1 TRBV2
TGTGCCAGCAGCCAAAGGACAGGGGGCGCGGACGAGCAGTACTTC CASSQRTGGADEQYF TRBJ2-7 . TRBD1 TRBV13
TGTGCCAGCAGTTTTTCGCGGGGACGTGGTGAGCAGTTCTTC CASSFSRGRGEQFF TRBJ2-1 . . TRBV27
TGTGCCAGCAGCAACCGGGACAGGGGAGTTCGAGGCTACACCTTC CASSNRDRGVRGYTF TRBJ1-2 . TRBD1 TRBV7-2
TGTGCCAGCAGCCGGCTCTATAGGGGGCAGAGTGAAAAACTGTTTTTT CASSRLYRGQSEKLFF TRBJ1-4 . TRBD1 TRBV5-6
TGTGCCACCCGGAGGACTAGCGGAAACAATGAGCAGTTCTTC CATRRTSGNNEQFF TRBJ2-1 . TRBD2 TRBV27
TGTGCCAGCAGCTCCCGGACAGGGGGACACACCATATATTTT CASSSRTGGHTIYF TRBJ1-3 . TRBD1 TRBV11-2
TGTGCCAGTACGGAGGGGGGGCGAGATGAAAAACTGTTTTTT CASTEGGRDEKLFF TRBJ1-4 once . TRBV19
TGTGCCAGCAGCTTCCGAGGGACAGGAAGCTCTGGAAACACCATATATTTT CASSFRGTGSSGNTIYF TRBJ1-3 . TRBD1 TRBV13
TGCGCCAGCAGCTTGGGGGCGGGGGGACGCTACTACGAGCAGTACTTC CASSLGAGGRYYEQYF TRBJ2-7 . TRBD2 TRBV5-1
TGTGCCAGCAGGTCACAGGAGAAGCGCACAGATACGCAGTATTTT CASRSQEKRTDTQYF TRBJ2-3 once . TRBV2
TGTGCCAGTAGATCACTAGCGGGAGTGACTTATGAGCAGTTCTTC CASRSLAGVTYEQFF TRBJ2-1 few TRBD2 TRBV19
TGTGCCAGCAGCGTAGATGGGAGCTTAAATGAAAAACTGTTTTTT CASSVDGSLNEKLFF TRBJ1-4 . . TRBV9
TGTGCAAGTCGCTTAGGGGGAGGCTTCTCGGCCGGGGAGCTGTTTTTT CASRLGGGFSAGELFF TRBJ2-2 . . TRBV12-2
TGTGCCAGCAGTGATTTATATTGGCAGTTCTTC CASSDLYWQFF TRBJ2-1 . . TRBV6-1
TGCGCCAGCAGCAAGCTTGATGGGAGGACTGAAGCTTTCTTT CASSKLDGRTEAFF TRBJ1-1 . . TRBV5-1
TGTGCCAGCAGTGCCGGGACTAGCGGGGCCAACACCGGGGAGCTGTTTTTT CASSAGTSGANTGELFF TRBJ2-2 . TRBD2 TRBV5-4
TGCGCCAGCAGCCGTACAGGGGGGATCAATCAGCCCCAGCATTTT CASSRTGGINQPQHF TRBJ1-5 many TRBD1 TRBV5-1
TGTGCCACCAGTGATCGGATAGGGGACAGCTACAATGAGCAGTTCTTC CATSDRIGDSYNEQFF TRBJ2-1 . TRBD1 TRBV24-1
TGTGCCAGCAGTAGGGAGGGAGGCAATCAGCCCCAGCATTTT CASSREGGNQPQHF TRBJ1-5 . . TRBV2
TGTGCCAGCAGTTTATATCCAGCGGGGGGGCCGTATGAGCAGTTCTTC CASSLYPAGGPYEQFF TRBJ2-1 . TRBD2 TRBV28
TGTGCCAGCAGTTACGAGACACCCCGGACTGAAGCTTTCTTT CASSYETPRTEAFF TRBJ1-1 once . TRBV6-6
TGTGCCAGCAGCGGAGGTAGCGGGGTCACAGATACGCAGTATTTT CASSGGSGVTDTQYF TRBJ2-3 . TRBD2 TRBV6-5